This T cell receptor (beta chain) was captured by sequencing in a study of cytomegalovirus exposure and HLA in healthy donors. Study-level findings and limits: By HLA locus, TCR association rates varied in a later analysis, with DRB1 showing the most and HLA-C the fewest. Overall, about 160 TCR beta chains were annotated as cytomegalovirus-associated. Donors belonging to an Asian-associated ancestry cluster reportedly showed fewer N-insertions in productive TCRs than the roughly 680-donor mean, according to what a later analysis found.

With 60 Vbeta and 13 Jbeta primers, the PCR was carried out. The protocol was immunoSEQ multiplex PCR, while the TCRdb copy is restricted to in-frame clones and leaves out a portion. The sample spans about 140,000 clones; the ten largest clones claim about 2.5%. The CDR3 covers 15 residues. Trimming pared 5 bases from V and 4 bases from J, leaving 17 bases between. Germline CDR1 and CDR2: SGHVS and FNYEAQ. Turning to this clone: What it binds is unknown.

The material sequenced was PBMCs. The source is a man between 35 and 55 years old in good health and CMV-seronegative. V and J are TRBV7-6 and TRBJ1-1; D may be TRBD1 (6 bases). CDR3 nucleotide sequence: TGTGCCAGCAGCCCAAGGACAGTGTCGGGCACTGAAGCTTTCTTT. This translates into CASSPRTVSGTEAFF.